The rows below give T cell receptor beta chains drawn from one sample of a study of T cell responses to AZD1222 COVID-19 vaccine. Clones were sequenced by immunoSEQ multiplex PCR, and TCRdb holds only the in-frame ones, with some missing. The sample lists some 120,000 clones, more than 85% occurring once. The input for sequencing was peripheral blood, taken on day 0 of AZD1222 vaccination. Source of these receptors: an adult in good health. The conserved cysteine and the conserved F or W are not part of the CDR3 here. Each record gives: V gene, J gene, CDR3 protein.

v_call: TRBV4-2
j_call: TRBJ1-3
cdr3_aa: ASSQDQAGTGNTIY

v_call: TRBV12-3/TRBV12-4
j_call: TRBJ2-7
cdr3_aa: ASTRDSSYEQY

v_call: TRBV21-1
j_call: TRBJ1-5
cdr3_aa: ASSKRGSNQPQH

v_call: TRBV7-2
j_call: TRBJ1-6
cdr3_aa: ASSPQSSYNSPLH

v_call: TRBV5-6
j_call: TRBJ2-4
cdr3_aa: ASSLSPREDIQY

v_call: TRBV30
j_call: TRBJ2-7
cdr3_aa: AWIDAKVAGVYEQY

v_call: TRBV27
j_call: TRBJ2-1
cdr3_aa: ASRGGKSYNEQF

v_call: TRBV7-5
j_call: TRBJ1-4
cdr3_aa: VRSLIKDRTFNEKLF

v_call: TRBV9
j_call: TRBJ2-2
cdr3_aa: ASSDRVANTGELF

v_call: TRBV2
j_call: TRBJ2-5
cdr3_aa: ASSDGFIGTTYQETQY

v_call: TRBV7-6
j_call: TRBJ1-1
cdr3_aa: ASSHEGARAF

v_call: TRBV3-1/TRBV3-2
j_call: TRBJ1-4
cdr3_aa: ASSQWVRASRNEKLF

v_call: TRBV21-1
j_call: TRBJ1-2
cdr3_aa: ASSAQGGYYGYT

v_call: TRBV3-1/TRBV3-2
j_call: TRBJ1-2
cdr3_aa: ASSHPNRGNYGYT

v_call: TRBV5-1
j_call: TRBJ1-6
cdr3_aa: ASSLDRLSPLH

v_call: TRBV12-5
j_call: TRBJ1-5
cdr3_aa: ASGLKVGQPQH

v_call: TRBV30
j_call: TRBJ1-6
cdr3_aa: AWSVLGLNSPLH

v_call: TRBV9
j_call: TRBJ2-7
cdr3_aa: ASSASGRTDEQY

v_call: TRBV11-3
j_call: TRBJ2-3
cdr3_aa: ASSPGQGEGIDTQY

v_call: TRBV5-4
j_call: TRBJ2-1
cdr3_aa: ASSLGPSGRNRNEQF

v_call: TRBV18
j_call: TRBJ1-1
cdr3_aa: ASSPAGGNTEAF

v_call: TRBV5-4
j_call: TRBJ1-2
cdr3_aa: ASSSVGGGASYGYT

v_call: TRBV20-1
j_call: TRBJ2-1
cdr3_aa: SASHHNEQF

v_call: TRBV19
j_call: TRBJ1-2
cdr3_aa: ASRNRDNYGYT

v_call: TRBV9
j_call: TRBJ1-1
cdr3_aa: ASSPLSENTEAF

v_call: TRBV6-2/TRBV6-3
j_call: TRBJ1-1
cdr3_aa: ASSYGGEAF

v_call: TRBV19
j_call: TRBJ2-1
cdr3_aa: ASSASILSGRRYNEQF

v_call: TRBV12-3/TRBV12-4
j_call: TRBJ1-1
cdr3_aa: ASSYGILEAF

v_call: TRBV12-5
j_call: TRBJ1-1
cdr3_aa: ASGRQGNTEAF